This T cell receptor beta chain was recovered during a study of Graves' ophthalmopathy and Graves' hyperthyroidism. RNA transcripts were the source from which TCR beta CDR3 regions were amplified. HTBI primers primed a first-round RT-PCR, and a second-round multiplex PCR followed. One entry per CDR3 protein results from TCRdb running MiXCR on the multiplex PCR reads. Of 900,000 to 1,200,000 distinct CDR3 sequences in the sample, about 36% were seen once. Germline V gene data show CDR1 as DFQATT and CDR2 as SNEGSKA (reference sequence). This CDR3 spans 14 amino acids. V lost 4 bases, J lost 2 bases, and 8 bases stayed unmatched. In regard to this clonotype: This sequence may be a read error, since a much larger clone differs from it by one base.

What was sequenced was peripheral blood or thyroid tissue (not recorded which). V and J are TRBV20-1 and TRBJ2-7; TRBD2 matches at 7 bases. This TCR was recovered from an adult man with Graves' hyperthyroidism. CDR3 sequence reads: CSATGLVGTYEQYF. CDR3 nucleotide sequence: TGCAGTGCTACAGGACTAGTTGGGACCTACGAGCAGTACTTC.